The 20 T cell receptor beta chains listed next were all sequenced from one sample in a study of blood T cell repertoires in COVID-19. Assay: immunoSEQ multiplex PCR; the TCRdb copy retains only in-frame clones and omits some. This table holds approximately 270,000 clones, under 90% found once. Specimen: PBMCs or T cells enriched from blood (not recorded which). These TCRs come from an older woman who had recovered from COVID-19.

The chain carries TRBV5-5 and TRBJ1-2, with 10 positions matching TRBD1. CDR3 length equals 13 residues. Germline CDR1 reads SGHKS; CDR2 reads YYEKEE (reference sequence). The J segment lost 11 bases and the V segment lost 0 bases, leaving 4 bases of the junction unmatched. The CDR3 protein is CASSLDRTGGYTF. The CDR3 DNA follows: TGTGCCAGCAGCTTGGACAGGACAGGGGGTTACACCTTC.

The chain combines TRBV5-1 with TRBJ2-7, with TRBD2 matching over 7 bases. The CDR3 is made up of 16 amino acids. The germline V gene has CDR1 SGHRS and CDR2 YFSETQ. Trimming removed 0 bases from V and 3 bases from J; junction bases left unmatched: 9. This CDR3 reads CASSLAGAGDLYEQYF. The DNA of the CDR3 is TGCGCCAGCAGCTTGGCCGGGGCGGGGGACCTCTACGAGCAGTACTTC.

This clone was seen a single time. V and J are TRBV6-5 and TRBJ2-1; 7 bases match TRBD2. The CDR3 has 13 residues. From germline, CDR1 is MNHEY and CDR2 SVGAGI. V dropped 8 bases and J dropped 4; count of bases not matched to a gene: 5. The CDR3 protein is CASAGEPYNEQFF. Here the CDR3 DNA reads TGTGCCAGCGCGGGGGAACCGTACAATGAGCAGTTCTTC.

The J gene is TRBJ2-7, the V gene TRBV7-3, with D possibly being TRBD1 (6 bases). CDR1 and CDR2 from the germline V gene are SGHTA and FQGTGA. CDR3 length equals 16 residues. Between the trimmed V and J ends, which lost 4 bases and 0 bases, there was a span of 16 bases. The CDR3 coding sequence is TGTGCCAGCAGCTCCTTGGACAGCGTGAGCTCCTACGAGCAGTACTTC. Translated: CASSSLDSVSSYEQYF.

This sequence joins TRBV10-1 and TRBJ1-1; 8 bases are shared with TRBD1. With V trimmed by 5 bases and J by 3 bases, 8 bases remained unmatched. Germline lookup yields CDR1 WNHNN and CDR2 SYGVQD (reference sequence). The CDR3 spans 15 residues. CDR3 residues: CASSPGTGGDTEAFF. CDR3 sequence (DNA): TGCGCCAGCAGTCCCGGGACAGGCGGGGACACTGAAGCTTTCTTT.

The chain couples TRBV7-9 to TRBJ1-5; D not certain. V lost 6 bases to trimming and J lost 3 bases, with 12 bases between them. Germline values: CDR1 SEHNR, CDR2 FQNEAQ (reference sequence). The CDR3 contains 14 residues. The CDR3 sequence: CASSTGRVNQPQHF. DNA for the CDR3: TGTGCCAGCAGTACGGGAAGGGTCAATCAGCCCCAGCATTTT.

The V call is TRBV7-2, the J call TRBJ1-1, with a weak D call TRBD1 (6 bases). Germline assignment: CDR1 SGHTA and CDR2 FQGNSA. V lost 0 bases to trimming and J lost 12 bases, with 17 bases between them. This CDR3 spans 14 amino acids. CDR3 region: CASSLARDNGRPFF. The CDR3, as DNA: TGTGCCAGCAGCTTAGCCCGGGACAATGGGAGACCTTTCTTT.

This clone has just a few counts. This chain's CDR3 is CASSFSPTQGANVLTF. The CDR3 coding sequence is TGTGCCAGCAGCTTCTCCCCTACACAGGGGGCCAACGTCCTGACTTTC. The chain couples TRBV7-2 to TRBJ2-6; D not certain. The CDR3 length is 16 residues. Germline V gene data show CDR1 as SGHTA and CDR2 as FQGNSA. Deletions cut 3 bases from V and 4 bases from J, with 13 bases between.

The chain uses TRBV19 and TRBJ1-5; 7 bases match TRBD1. The CDR3 consists of 15 residues. Trimming removed 5 bases from V and 5 bases from J; junction bases left unmatched: 9. Germline CDR1 and CDR2: LNHDA and SQIVND (reference sequence). The CDR3 DNA sequence: TGTGCCAGTAGTCCTTACAGGGGAATCGATCAGCCCCAGCATTTT. This codes for CASSPYRGIDQPQHF.

The genes are TRBV15 and TRBJ1-6; 8 nucleotides agree with TRBD1. Germline CDR1 LNHNV, CDR2 YYDKDF (reference sequence). The CDR3 consists of 15 residues. The junction had 8 bases not matched to a gene; V was cut back by 3 bases and J by 10 bases. In DNA, the CDR3 is TGTGCCACCAGCAGGGTAACAGGGGGGCGGTCACCCCTCCACTTT. Translated, it gives CATSRVTGGRSPLHF.

This rearrangement joins TRBV11-2 to TRBJ1-1; D gene ambiguous. V lost 3 bases, J lost 3 bases, and 11 bases lay in between. CDR3 length equals 14 residues. Germline CDR1 SGHAT, CDR2 FQNNGV. CDR3 DNA: TGTGCCAGCAGCTTTACGGGGTTCGACACTGAAGCTTTCTTT. The encoded protein is CASSFTGFDTEAFF.

The chain has TRBV11-3 and TRBJ2-3; D possibly corresponds to TRBD2 (5 bases). The V end lost 3 bases, the J end lost 1 base, and 14 bases lay between the germline ends. The CDR3 sequence is 16 residues long. The germline CDR1 and CDR2 sequences are SGHNT and YENEEA. Written as DNA, the CDR3 is TGTGCCAGCAGCTTGGGCGGCACACTAGGCACAGATACGCAGTATTTT. The encoded protein is CASSLGGTLGTDTQYF.

The V gene is TRBV10-3, the J gene TRBJ2-3; D may be TRBD1 (6 bases). In germline, CDR1 is ENHRY, CDR2 SYGVKD. This CDR3 has 14 residues. V lost 2 bases and J 3 bases, leaving 9 bases between the germline ends. CDR3 in amino acids: CAISERQATDTQYF. Here the CDR3 DNA reads TGTGCCATCAGTGAGAGACAGGCTACAGATACGCAGTATTTT.

This sequence joins TRBV27 and TRBJ1-3; no clear D. CDR1 and CDR2 (germline): MNHEY, SMNVEV (reference sequence). The length of the CDR3 is 11 residues. Trimming removed 8 bases at V and 4 bases at J, with 6 bases between. The CDR3 loop is CASAQGNTIYF. CDR3 sequence (DNA): TGTGCCAGCGCCCAGGGAAACACCATATATTTT.

Here the CDR3 DNA reads TGTGCCAGCAGCCATCTGGGGGAGGTTTGGAATGAGCAGTTCTTC. Protein sequence: CASSHLGEVWNEQFF. The J gene is TRBJ2-1, the V gene TRBV11-2, with D tentatively TRBD2 (6 bases). The CDR3 extends over 15 amino acids. Germline lookup yields CDR1 SGHAT and CDR2 FQNNGV. V was trimmed by 5 bases and J by 7 bases, leaving 18 bases between them.

V gene TRBV6-1 combines with J gene TRBJ2-1; 13 bases agree with TRBD2. Trimming cost V 3 bases and J 7 bases; bases outside gene matches: 6. The CDR3 is 16 amino acids. Germline values: CDR1 MNHNS, CDR2 SASEGT. CDR3 sequence (DNA): TGTGCCAGCAGTGACCGACTAGCGGGAGGTAAGAATGAGCAGTTCTTC. It translates to CASSDRLAGGKNEQFF.

The V and J genes are TRBV5-6 and TRBJ2-5; 8 bases align to TRBD2. Germline assignment: CDR1 SGHDT and CDR2 YYEEEE. The CDR3 is 16 residues long. The V gene end was trimmed by 4 bases and the J gene end by 4 bases; junction bases not matched to a gene: 12. CDR3 region: CASSRTPSGSGETQYF. In nucleotides, the CDR3 is TGTGCCAGCAGCCGAACCCCCAGCGGGAGCGGAGAGACCCAGTACTTC.

The chain carries TRBV7-3 and TRBJ2-2; 8 positions agree with TRBD1. The CDR3 is made up of 17 amino acids. After removal of 4 bases from V and 4 bases from J, the junction contained 11 bases not matched to a gene. The germline CDR1 and CDR2 sequences are SGHTA and FQGTGA. The CDR3 DNA is TGTGCCAGCAGCTCAGCGCCAGGGGGCGCGGGCACCGGGGAGCTGTTTTTT. Protein: CASSSAPGGAGTGELFF.

J is TRBJ1-1 and V is TRBV5-4, with D unresolved. There are 14 residues in the CDR3. The V end lost 3 bases, the J end lost 1 base, and 10 bases lay between the germline ends. CDR1 is SGHNT, CDR2 YYREEE, per germline (reference sequence). The CDR3 sequence: CASSSGPSNTEAFF. The DNA of the CDR3 is TGTGCCAGCAGCTCTGGGCCGTCGAACACTGAAGCTTTCTTT.

This rearrangement joins TRBV7-9 to TRBJ2-7; 7 bases are shared with TRBD1. CDR1 and CDR2 (germline): SEHNR, FQNEAQ (reference sequence). This CDR3 comprises 15 residues. The ends lost 5 bases at V and 0 bases at J; junction bases unmatched: 7. The chain's CDR3 is CASSPRDRSSYEQYF. DNA of the CDR3: TGTGCCAGCAGCCCTCGGGACAGAAGCTCCTACGAGCAGTACTTC.